This entry features one T cell receptor (beta chain) sequence. Antigen unknown. The data derive from a study of PD-1 blockade in classical Hodgkin lymphoma. Turning to the study itself: Every 2 weeks, patients got 3 mg/kg intravenous nivolumab.

General study points: By C4D1 there was a significant rise in CD4+ TCR diversity but not in CD8+ TCR diversity. The causes of the repertoire differences, possibly disease activity or prior therapy, remain undefined.

Clones were sequenced by immunoSEQ multiplex PCR, and TCRdb holds only the in-frame ones, with some missing. This repertoire shows 30,000 to 40,000 clones, 60% to 85% found once; its top ten account for approximately 11%. In every patient, relapse followed autologous stem cell transplantation, while exposure to brentuximab vedotin differed. The clonotype originates from a human donor with classical Hodgkin lymphoma. The material sequenced was peripheral blood mononuclear cells (PBMCs), taken at baseline.

CDR3 in amino acids: CASSLADSYYEQYF. CDR3 nucleotides: TGCGCCAGCAGCTTGGCCGACAGCTACTACGAGCAGTACTTC. The chain carries TRBV5-1 and TRBJ2-7, with D possibly TRBD1 on 5 matching bases. Germline CDR1 reads SGHRS; CDR2 reads YFSETQ. V was trimmed by 0 bases and J by 3 bases, leaving 10 bases between them. CDR3 length: 14 amino acids. The whole variable domain, remainder taken from reference TRBV5-1 and TRBJ2-7, is KAGVTQTPRYLIKTRGQQVTLSCSPISGHRSVSWYQQTPGQGLQFLFEYFSETQRNKGNFPGRFSGRQFSNSRSEMNVSTLELGDSALYLCASSLADSYYEQYFGPGTRLTVT.